A single sample is the source of the 2 T cell receptor beta chains below, sequenced in a study of T cells in Graves' hyperthyroidism and ophthalmopathy. Researchers amplified the TCR beta CDR3 regions from RNA transcripts. The TCR CDR3 first-round RT-PCR relied on the HTBI primer set. In TCRdb, the multiplex PCR reads were re-called with MiXCR into one record per CDR3 protein. The table lists about 360,000 distinct CDR3 sequences, roughly 13% of them singletons. Sequencing input: blood. Every receptor here comes from a woman aged 18-35 years with Graves' hyperthyroidism.

The CDR3 region has the DNA TGTGCCAGCAGGGCGGGACAGGGGGGATATGGCTACACCTTC. Translation: CASRAGQGGYGYTF. This rearrangement joins TRBV28 to TRBJ1-2; TRBD1 aligns across 11 bases. The CDR3 sequence is 14 residues long. V lost 6 bases, J lost 5 bases, and 5 bases stayed unmatched. The germline gives CDR1 MDHEN, CDR2 SYDVKM.

Only a few counts were recorded for this clonotype. Mismatch with germline at one junction end may stem from a read error. The chain is built from TRBV19 and TRBJ2-3; D may be TRBD2 (5 bases). This CDR3 is 14 amino acids long. Per germline, CDR1 LNHDA and CDR2 SQIVND (reference sequence). CDR3 DNA: TGTGCCAGTAGTATCAACCCTAGCACAGAAACGCAGTATTTT. Its protein product is CASSINPSTETQYF.